The rows below give T cell receptor beta chains drawn from one sample of a study of metastatic and nonmetastatic thyroid tumors. TCRdb reprocessed the PCR reads via MiXCR. The table includes 5,500 to 7,500 clones, more than 25% detected once. Source material: tumor tissue. These receptors came from a female donor with papillary thyroid cancer or a benign thyroid nodule (not recorded which). Some clones in this sample may be carry-over from other donors' samples. CDR3s include the opening cysteine and the closing phenylalanine or tryptophan. The D gene is left open where the match is weak. Size values are once, few and many counts, or a class for expanded clones, and some rows have none.

abundance	v_gene	j_gene	d_gene	CDR3nt	CDR3aa
few	TRBV27	TRBJ2-7	TRBD1	TGTGCCAGCAGAGGAGGGACCTCGTGGACAGGGGACTACGAGCAGTACTTC	CASRGGTSWTGDYEQYF
medium-sized	TRBV5-1	TRBJ2-1	NA	TGCGCCAGCAGCTCGGGCCTCTCGCCTAGCTCCTACAATGAGCAGTTCTTC	CASSSGLSPSSYNEQFF
NA	TRBV19	TRBJ2-5	NA	TGTGCCAGAGCTGCGAGGGGGAAGACCCAGTACTTC	CARAARGKTQYF
many	TRBV4-2	TRBJ2-3	TRBD2	TGTGCCAGCAGCCAAGATCTAGAGCGGGAGATCGGTTATACGCAGTATTTT	CASSQDLEREIGYTQYF
many	TRBV18	TRBJ2-1	NA	TGTGCCAGCTCCCCCTTGAAGGCTGGGGAGCAGTTCTTC	CASSPLKAGEQFF
few	TRBV19	TRBJ1-5	NA	TGTGCCAGTAGCAGAAGACAGAATAGCAATCAGCCCCAGCATTTT	CASSRRQNSNQPQHF
NA	TRBV6-1	TRBJ1-2	TRBD1	TGTGCCAGCAGTAGACAGGGGCCCTATGGCTACACCTTC	CASSRQGPYGYTF
few	TRBV27	TRBJ2-1	TRBD2	TGTGCCAGCAGTTTCGAGGGACTAGCGGGACAGCAGTTCTTC	CASSFEGLAGQQFF
NA	TRBV6-2/TRBV6-3	TRBJ1-2	NA	TGTGCCAGCAGTTACGGGGGCGGCGGCTACACCTTC	CASSYGGGGYTF
few	TRBV27	TRBJ1-2	TRBD1	TGTGCCAGCAAAGGGGGCGGCTACACCTTC	CASKGGGYTF